This T cell receptor (beta chain) emerged from a study of cytomegalovirus exposure and HLA in healthy donors. Findings and limits, study-wide: Later analysis identified a missense DCLRE1C variant that was linked to TCR beta V- and J-gene trimming.

Remarks on this clone: Its antigen is as yet unknown.

The CDR3 covers 17 residues. Per germline, CDR1 SGDLS and CDR2 YYNGEE. Germline trimming cut 3 bases from V and 0 bases from J; bases unmatched to any gene: 3. In the PCR, 60 Vbeta and 13 Jbeta primers were used. Assay used: immunoSEQ multiplex PCR; TCRdb lists only in-frame clones, some missing. In the table there are roughly 180,000 clones, around 78% of which are singletons. When sampled, the donors appeared nominally healthy, though they likely had unrecorded immune exposures. Sample: PBMCs. The TCR was taken from a female donor in good health and CMV-seronegative. This chain links TRBV9 with TRBJ2-2, with 12 bases aligning to TRBD2. The CDR3 nucleotides are TGTGCCAGCAGCGAGTCTAGCGGGGGGGCGAACACCGGGGAGCTGTTTTTT. Protein product: CASSESSGGANTGELFF.